The present T cell receptor (beta chain) was sequenced within a study of monozygotic twins with inflammatory bowel disease. TCRdb re-called the 5' RACE reads and gives one entry per CDR3 protein, without DNA. This sample's clone table lists approximately 210,000 distinct CDR3 sequences. Per the germline V gene, CDR1 is SEHNR and CDR2 is FQNEAQ (reference sequence). This CDR3 has 14 amino acids. Sequencing was carried out using blood. V usage is TRBV7-9 and J usage is TRBJ2-2; the TCRdb call, TRBD1, lacks DNA for checking. This receptor was identified in a human donor with ulcerative colitis or Crohn's disease, or a healthy co-twin of an affected twin (not recorded which). This chain's CDR3 is CASSIQGAGGELFF.